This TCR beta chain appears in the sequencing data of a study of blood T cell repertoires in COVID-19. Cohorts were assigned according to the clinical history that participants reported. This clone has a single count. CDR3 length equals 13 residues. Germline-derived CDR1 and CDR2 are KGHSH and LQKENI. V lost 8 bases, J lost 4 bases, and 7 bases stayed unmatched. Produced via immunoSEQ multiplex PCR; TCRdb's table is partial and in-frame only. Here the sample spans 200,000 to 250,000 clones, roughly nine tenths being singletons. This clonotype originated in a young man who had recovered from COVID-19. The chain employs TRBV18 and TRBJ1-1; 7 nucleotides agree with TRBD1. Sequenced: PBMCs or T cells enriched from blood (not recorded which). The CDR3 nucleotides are TGTGCCAGCCAAGGACAGGTTGGCACTGAAGCTTTCTTT. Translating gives CASQGQVGTEAFF. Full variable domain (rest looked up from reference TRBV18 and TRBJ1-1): NAGVMQNPRHLVRRRGQEARLRCSPMKGHSHVYWYRQLPEEGLKFMVYLQKENIIDESGMPKERFSAEFPKEGPSILRIQQVVRGDSAAYFCASQGQVGTEAFFGQGTRLTVV.